The 20 T cell receptor beta chains below all came from one sample that was sequenced in a study of CD8+CD57+ T cells in acquired aplastic anemia. Patients who underwent sequencing had shown CD8+CD57+ cell expansion by flow cytometry. Investigators profiled TCR beta VDJ and CDR3 from genomic DNA template. TCRdb used MiXCR to reprocess the reads, holding one entry per CDR3 protein. The sample carries about 120,000 distinct CDR3 sequences, roughly 55% recorded once. Sequenced material: sorted CD4+, CD8+, or CD8+CD57+ T cells (not recorded which) from PBMCs. The receptors originated from a human donor with aplastic anemia.

The chain joins TRBV3-1 to TRBJ1-2, with a weak D call TRBD1 (5 bases). The V gene lost 0 bases and the J gene lost 6 bases, with 5 bases spanning the gap. Germline assignment: CDR1 LGHDT and CDR2 YNNKEL (reference sequence). The CDR3 is 12 residues long. This CDR3 reads CASSQDRDGYTF. For the CDR3, the DNA is TGTGCCAGCAGCCAAGACAGGGATGGCTACACCTTC.

The J gene is TRBJ1-4, the V gene TRBV12-3 or TRBV12-4; 9 positions match TRBD1. CDR3 length: 17 amino acids. V gave up 5 bases and J gave up 1 base; unmatched junction bases: 8. CDR3 sequence reads: CASSPWDRDQTNEKLFF. CDR3 bases: TGTGCCAGCAGTCCTTGGGACAGGGATCAAACTAATGAAAAACTGTTTTTT.

As DNA, the CDR3 is TGTGCCAGTAAAGGAGCAGTGTTGCAGTTCTTC. It specifies CASKGAVLQFF. V gene TRBV19 combines with J gene TRBJ2-1; D uncertain. The CDR3 length is 11 residues. Germline-derived CDR1 and CDR2 are LNHDA and SQIVND (reference sequence). V shed 7 bases and J shed 12 bases, with 13 bases lying between them.

This clonotype came up a few times. The rearrangement uses TRBV15 and TRBJ2-5, with a possible D match to TRBD1 (5 bases). In germline, CDR1 is LNHNV, CDR2 YYDKDF (reference sequence). Deletions cut 6 bases from V and 0 bases from J, with 8 bases between. CDR3 size: 13 residues. Written as DNA, the CDR3 is TGTGCCACCAGTAACAGGCACCAAGAGACCCAGTACTTC. Protein product: CATSNRHQETQYF.

The chain joins TRBV10-2 to TRBJ2-7; TRBD2 matches at 9 bases. V lost 6 bases and J lost 7; bases outside the gene matches: 10. The CDR3 loop spans 14 amino acids. Germline CDR1 reads WSHSY; CDR2 reads SAAADI. The CDR3 region is CASRPGLALREQYF. In DNA form, the CDR3 reads TGCGCCAGCAGGCCGGGACTAGCCTTACGGGAGCAGTACTTC.

This sequence joins TRBV11-2 and TRBJ1-4; D call uncertain. Trimming removed 0 bases from V and 4 bases from J, with 15 bases in between. CDR3 size: 17 residues. Germline-derived CDR1 and CDR2 are SGHAT and FQNNGV. The DNA of the CDR3 is TGTGCCAGCAGCTTAGATGGGTTTCTAACTGGTAATGAAAAACTGTTTTTT. Translation gives CASSLDGFLTGNEKLFF.

This sequence joins TRBV2 and TRBJ1-2; TRBD1 matches at 7 bases. Germline lookup yields CDR1 SNHLY and CDR2 FYNNEI. CDR3 length: 13 amino acids. With 5 bases clipped from V and 3 bases from J, the junction kept 3 bases outside the gene matches. CDR3 in amino acids: CASSTGADYGYTF. The CDR3 bases are TGTGCCAGCAGTACAGGGGCGGACTATGGCTACACCTTC.

The V call is TRBV10-3, the J call TRBJ2-3, with D possibly being TRBD2 (5 bases). The ends were cut back, 0 bases at V and 4 bases at J, with 5 bases in the middle. The CDR3 totals 13 residues. CDR1 and CDR2 from the germline V gene are ENHRY and SYGVKD. CDR3 loop: CAISESGADTQYF. The CDR3 DNA follows: TGTGCCATCAGTGAGTCCGGGGCAGATACGCAGTATTTT.

The table lists this clonotype with many counts. This chain uses TRBV19 with TRBJ1-5, with D uncertain. Germline V lookup: CDR1 LNHDA, CDR2 SQIVND (reference sequence). The CDR3 spans 13 residues. V shed 6 bases and J shed 7 bases, with 13 bases lying between them. In DNA, the CDR3 is TGTGCCAGTAGGAGGGAGGGCCCCCAGCCCCAGCATTTT. It is translated as CASRREGPQPQHF. Based on the CDR3 plus reference TRBV19 and TRBJ1-5, the full variable domain is DGGITQSPKYLFRKEGQNVTLSCEQNLNHDAMYWYRQDPGQGLRLIYYSQIVNDFQKGDIAEGYSVSREKKESFPLTVTSAQKNPTAFYLCASRREGPQPQHFGDGTRLSIL.

J is TRBJ1-1 and V is TRBV10-2; TRBD1 agrees at 8 bases. Germline trimming cut 10 bases from V and 3 bases from J; bases unmatched to any gene: 13. Germline loops: CDR1 WSHSY, CDR2 SAAADI. This CDR3 is built from 15 residues. CDR3 in DNA: TGCGCCACTAGAGACAGGGGAGGAGTAGACACTGAAGCTTTCTTT. This sequence encodes CATRDRGGVDTEAFF.

The chain is built from TRBV29-1 and TRBJ2-1; D call uncertain. This CDR3 has 14 residues. Trimming pared 6 bases from V and 2 bases from J, leaving 14 bases between. In germline, CDR1 is SQVTM, CDR2 ANQGSEA. CDR3 region: CSVGMVATYNEQFF. The CDR3 DNA reads TGCAGCGTAGGAATGGTAGCCACCTACAATGAGCAGTTCTTC.

This clonotype was counted many times. This sequence joins TRBV6-1 and TRBJ1-6; the match to TRBD1 covers 9 bases. This CDR3 is 15 amino acids long. Germline CDR1 reads MNHNS; CDR2 reads SASEGT. V trimming: 6 bases; J trimming: 7 bases; junction bases outside the gene matches: 7. DNA for the CDR3: TGTGCCAGCAGGACGGGACAGGGCGGCAATTCACCCCTCCACTTT. It yields the protein CASRTGQGGNSPLHF.

This chain links TRBV5-6 with TRBJ2-5; TRBD2 matches 14 bases. This CDR3 comprises 15 residues. Germline CDR1 and CDR2: SGHDT and YYEEEE. J was trimmed by 5 bases and V by 3 bases; bases with no gene match: 3. CDR3 nucleotides: TGTGCCAGCAGCTCTGGGACTAGCGGGAGTGAGACCCAGTACTTC. Translation gives CASSSGTSGSETQYF.

V is TRBV7-6 and J is TRBJ2-7; 9 bases align to TRBD2. Germline CDR1 and CDR2: SGHVS and FNYEAQ. The J segment lost 5 bases and the V segment lost 2 bases, leaving 10 bases of the junction unmatched. The CDR3 extends over 16 amino acids. The CDR3 DNA is TGTGCCAGCAGCTTATGGGGCGGGGGGGAGTACGACGAGCAGTACTTC. It codes for CASSLWGGGEYDEQYF.

The chain employs TRBV19 and TRBJ1-1; TRBD1 might be the D (5 bases). CDR1 is LNHDA, CDR2 SQIVND, per germline (reference sequence). Trimming took 7 bases from V and 3 from J, leaving 18 bases between them. The CDR3 length is 15 residues. Written as DNA, the CDR3 is TGTGCCAGTACCCAAGTAGGGCAGGGCCACACTGAAGCTTTCTTT. It codes for CASTQVGQGHTEAFF.

This chain links TRBV7-8 with TRBJ2-7; D may be TRBD2 (6 bases). This CDR3 is 14 amino acids long. Germline V gene lookup returns CDR1 SGHVS and CDR2 FQNEAQ. Trimming left V 4 bases short and J 2 bases short, with 12 bases between. In DNA, the CDR3 is TGTGCCAGCAGCTACCGACTAGGAGCCTACGAGCAGTACTTC. This sequence encodes CASSYRLGAYEQYF.

This chain links TRBV6-1 with TRBJ2-5, with 10 bases fitting TRBD2. This CDR3 spans 16 amino acids. V trimming: 3 bases; J trimming: 4 bases; junction bases outside the gene matches: 8. Germline V gene lookup returns CDR1 MNHNS and CDR2 SASEGT. The CDR3 reads CASSDRWSGGGETQYF. CDR3 in DNA: TGTGCCAGCAGTGATAGATGGAGCGGGGGGGGAGAGACCCAGTACTTC.

CDR3 region: CASSVLQEQAFF. The CDR3 DNA reads TGTGCCAGCAGCGTGCTACAGGAGCAAGCTTTCTTT. V and J are TRBV7-9 and TRBJ1-1; tentatively, D is TRBD1 (5 bases). The germline V and J ends were trimmed by 5 bases and 9 bases, with 13 bases remaining between them. This CDR3 is built from 12 residues. The germline V gene has CDR1 SEHNR and CDR2 FQNEAQ (reference sequence).

The sample holds a few counts of this clonotype. A read error is likely, as this CDR3 ends without the conserved phenylalanine or tryptophan. The chain combines TRBV11-1 with TRBJ2-7; TRBD2 agrees at 7 bases. The V segment lost 1 base and the J segment 3 bases; nucleotides outside the gene matches: 9. The CDR3 is made up of 16 amino acids. Per germline, CDR1 SGHAT and CDR2 FQDESV (reference sequence). CDR3 residues: CASSLELSREGYEQYL. DNA for the CDR3: TGTGCCAGCAGCTTAGAATTATCCAGGGAGGGCTACGAGCAGTACCTC.

This clonotype was recorded a few times. CDR3 DNA sequence: TGTGCCAGCAGCCTCAGTTACAGGGAATCTAGCGATGGCTACACCTTC. It codes for CASSLSYRESSDGYTF. The V call is TRBV3-1, the J call TRBJ1-2; perhaps TRBD1 as D (6 bases). Germline V CDR1 and CDR2: LGHDT, YNNKEL (reference sequence). This CDR3 region has 16 residues. The V and J ends lost 4 bases and 6 bases respectively, with 21 bases between them.